Listed here are 24 T cell receptor beta chains from one sample, sequenced in a study of T cell responses to AZD1222 COVID-19 vaccine. Profiling relied on immunoSEQ multiplex PCR, and the TCRdb table lists in-frame clones only, not all of them. The sample has about 170,000 clones, around 85% seen once. The material sequenced was peripheral blood, taken 28 days after the second AZD1222 dose. These receptors were collected from an adult who received the AZD1222 COVID-19 vaccine.

CDR3 region: CASSPGGPGDTQYF. CDR3 in DNA: TGCGCCAGCAGTCCTGGGGGTCCGGGTGATACGCAGTATTTT. The chain couples TRBV10-2 to TRBJ2-3, with D perhaps given as TRBD1 or TRBD2 (5 bases each). Trimming removed 5 bases from V and 6 bases from J, with 15 bases in between. Germline assignment: CDR1 WSHSY and CDR2 SAAADI. CDR3 length: 14 residues.

This chain joins TRBV5-4 and TRBJ1-3, with unresolved D. The germline gives CDR1 SGHNT, CDR2 YYREEE (reference sequence). Trimming pared 1 base from V and 6 bases from J, leaving 14 bases between. CDR3 size: 15 residues. The CDR3 DNA follows: TGTGCCAGCAGCTTGTCCCCGTCCGAGTCAAACACCATATATTTT. This translates into CASSLSPSESNTIYF.

V and J are TRBV19 and TRBJ1-2, with D perhaps TRBD1 (5 bases). The CDR3 length is 13 residues. Trimming removed 3 bases from V and 8 bases from J, with 13 bases in between. The germline CDR1 and CDR2 sequences are LNHDA and SQIVND (reference sequence). CDR3 amino acids: CASSIGGWGGYTF. The CDR3, as DNA: TGTGCCAGTAGTATTGGCGGGTGGGGCGGCTACACCTTC.

CDR3 loop: CASSEQGHPRQYF. Written as DNA, the CDR3 is TGTGCCAGCAGTGAACAGGGACACCCCAGGCAGTACTTC. This sequence joins TRBV6-1 and TRBJ2-7; D perhaps matches TRBD1 (6 bases). Between the trimmed V and J ends, which lost 2 bases and 9 bases, there was a span of 14 bases. Germline V gene data show CDR1 as MNHNS and CDR2 as SASEGT. The length of the CDR3 is 13 residues.

The chain uses TRBV7-9 and TRBJ2-5; 12 positions match TRBD2. This CDR3 has 16 amino acids. Germline-derived CDR1 and CDR2 are SEHNR and FQNEAQ (reference sequence). The V gene end was trimmed by 3 bases and the J gene end by 5 bases; junction bases not matched to a gene: 7. In DNA form, the CDR3 reads TGTGCCAGCAGCTTCCCTAGCGGGGGGGCTGCGGAGACCCAGTACTTC. It specifies CASSFPSGGAAETQYF.

The chain combines TRBV5-4 with TRBJ1-1; tentative D call: TRBD1 (5 bases). The CDR3 consists of 14 residues. Per the germline V gene, CDR1 is SGHNT and CDR2 is YYREEE (reference sequence). Trimming stripped 4 bases from V and 6 bases from J, with 16 bases between. CDR3 residues: CASSKLGPGPEAFF. CDR3 coding DNA: TGTGCCAGCAGCAAACTAGGGCCGGGGCCTGAAGCTTTCTTT.

The V and J genes are TRBV7-9 and TRBJ1-4; D remains unclear. CDR3 size: 15 residues. CDR1 and CDR2 from the germline V gene are SEHNR and FQNEAQ (reference sequence). Trimming removed 2 bases at V and 8 bases at J, with 15 bases between. CDR3 in amino acids: CASSLNLEEGEKLFF. Here the CDR3 DNA reads TGTGCCAGCAGCTTAAATTTGGAGGAGGGCGAAAAACTGTTTTTT.

The chain's CDR3 is CASSQDTGSPLHF. CDR3 nucleotide sequence: TGTGCCAGCAGCCAAGATACAGGTTCACCCCTCCACTTT. The chain carries TRBV7-9 and TRBJ1-6, with D perhaps TRBD1 (5 bases). The CDR3 extends over 13 amino acids. V gave up 5 bases and J gave up 9 bases, with 11 bases separating them. Germline V gives CDR1 SEHNR, CDR2 FQNEAQ (reference sequence).

The gene calls are TRBV14 and TRBJ2-1; D unclear. Germline loops: CDR1 SGHDN, CDR2 FVKESK. Deletions cut 1 base from V and 6 bases from J, with 16 bases between. This CDR3 is 16 amino acids long. CDR3 DNA sequence: TGTGCCAGCAGCCAAGCCCTGACAAGAGATTCCAATGAGCAGTTCTTC. Translating gives CASSQALTRDSNEQFF.

This chain links TRBV9 with TRBJ2-1; maybe TRBD2 (6 bases). The CDR3 loop spans 14 amino acids. Germline CDR1 is SGDLS and CDR2 is YYNGEE. Trimming removed 0 bases at V and 7 bases at J, with 11 bases between. The CDR3 region has the DNA TGTGCCAGCAGCGTAGACGAGGGGAGGAATGAGCAGTTCTTC. This codes for CASSVDEGRNEQFF.

The chain couples TRBV4-1 to TRBJ2-2; 8 nucleotides line up with TRBD1. Germline CDR1 and CDR2: MGHRA and YSYEKL. V was clipped by 0 bases and J by 4 bases; unmatched bases: 10. The CDR3 spans 18 residues. The CDR3 protein is CASSQDPRDRRPTGELFF. The CDR3 DNA is TGCGCCAGCAGCCAAGATCCCCGGGACAGGCGACCCACCGGGGAGCTGTTTTTT.

The chain joins TRBV12-5 to TRBJ1-5, with 10 bases fitting TRBD1. The CDR3 is 20 amino acids. Germline CDR1 and CDR2: LGHNT and FRNRAP. Unmatched junction bases numbered 14, after V lost 1 base and J lost 2 bases. The CDR3 reads CASGLDAGDRGGRGNQPQHF. Written as DNA, the CDR3 is TGTGCTAGTGGTTTGGACGCAGGGGACAGGGGAGGAAGGGGCAATCAGCCCCAGCATTTT. The full variable domain, rest sourced from reference TRBV12-5 and TRBJ1-5, is DARVTQTPRHKVTEMGQEVTMRCQPILGHNTVFWYRQTMMQGLELLAYFRNRAPLDDSGMPKDRFSAEMPDATLATLKIQPSEPRDSAVYFCASGLDAGDRGGRGNQPQHFGDGTRLSIL.

This clone was observed a few times. Other DNA sequences within the sample encode an identical CDR3. The chain uses TRBV9 and TRBJ1-1, with 9 bases fitting TRBD1. The CDR3 is made up of 15 amino acids. The V gene end was trimmed by 0 bases and the J gene end by 1 base; junction bases not matched to a gene: 1. CDR1 is SGDLS, CDR2 YYNGEE, per germline. CDR3 nucleotides: TGTGCCAGCAGCGTAGAGGGACAGGGGAACACTGAAGCTTTCTTT. As protein: CASSVEGQGNTEAFF.

This sequence joins TRBV27 and TRBJ2-1; TRBD2 agrees at 9 bases. Germline values: CDR1 MNHEY, CDR2 SMNVEV (reference sequence). Unmatched junction bases numbered 9, after V lost 2 bases and J lost 7 bases. There are 16 residues in the CDR3. This chain's CDR3 is CASSLTRGGVGNEQFF. The CDR3 nucleotides are TGTGCCAGCAGTTTAACGCGGGGGGGTGTCGGGAATGAGCAGTTCTTC.

This chain joins TRBV7-9 and TRBJ2-1; 7 bases are a match to TRBD2. Germline V gives CDR1 SEHNR, CDR2 FQNEAQ (reference sequence). Losses at the gene ends were 1 base for V and 6 bases for J; bases not matched to a gene: 3. This CDR3 contains 14 residues. Written as DNA, the CDR3 is TGTGCCAGCAGCTTAGTGGGGGGGTTCAATGAGCAGTTCTTC. Translating it yields CASSLVGGFNEQFF.

V gene TRBV5-1 combines with J gene TRBJ2-1; 8 bases line up with TRBD2. CDR1 is SGHRS, CDR2 YFSETQ, per germline. J was trimmed by 6 bases and V by 4 bases; bases with no gene match: 3. The length of the CDR3 is 13 residues. CDR3 region: CASSVAGINEQFF. CDR3 bases: TGCGCCAGCAGCGTAGCGGGGATCAATGAGCAGTTCTTC.

The chain combines TRBV4-1 with TRBJ1-4; tentative D call: TRBD1 (5 bases). V lost 1 base and J lost 3, with 12 bases in between. This CDR3 region has 16 residues. The germline gives CDR1 MGHRA, CDR2 YSYEKL. CDR3 sequence reads: CASSQVRGRANEKLFF. DNA of the CDR3: TGCGCCAGCAGCCAAGTAAGGGGTCGGGCTAATGAAAAACTGTTTTTT.

V is TRBV6-1 and J is TRBJ1-2; D is uncertain. The germline gives CDR1 MNHNS, CDR2 SASEGT. This CDR3 spans 14 amino acids. The V gene lost 1 base and the J gene lost 2 bases, with 8 bases spanning the gap. The CDR3 coding sequence is TGTGCCAGCAGTGAAGGGGTCAGAAACTATGGCTACACCTTC. Translated: CASSEGVRNYGYTF.

The chain uses TRBV19 and TRBJ1-1; the match to TRBD1 covers 9 bases. V lost 7 bases and J lost 5; bases outside the gene matches: 8. The CDR3 sequence is 14 residues long. Germline CDR1 is LNHDA and CDR2 is SQIVND (reference sequence). The CDR3 DNA is TGTGCCAGTACCGGGACAGGGCGACGGACTGAAGCTTTCTTT. It yields the protein CASTGTGRRTEAFF.

V usage is TRBV12-3 or TRBV12-4 and J usage is TRBJ1-2; unclear D gene. V was shortened by 7 bases and J by 8 bases, with 17 bases between the two germline ends. There are 13 residues in the CDR3. The CDR3 DNA sequence: TGTGCCAGCACCCCTGCCGGCGGTAGGGGCTACACCTTC. Protein product: CASTPAGGRGYTF.

The chain links TRBV7-8 to TRBJ1-6; no definite D call. V was pared by 5 bases and J by 4 bases, with 15 bases between. CDR3 size: 16 residues. Germline CDR1 reads SGHVS; CDR2 reads FQNEAQ. The CDR3 DNA is TGTGCCAGCAGCAGTTTATCCGGACGGTATAATTCACCCCTCCACTTT. Its translation is CASSSLSGRYNSPLHF. The full variable domain, its missing parts supplied by reference TRBV7-8 and TRBJ1-6, is GAGVSQSPRYKVAKRGQDVALRCDPISGHVSLFWYQQALGQGPEFLTYFQNEAQLDKSGLPSDRFFAERPEGSVSTLKIQRTQQEDSAVYLCASSSLSGRYNSPLHFGNGTRLTVT.

V usage is TRBV27 and J usage is TRBJ2-1; 10 nucleotides align to TRBD2. The CDR3 totals 14 residues. V dropped 3 bases and J dropped 7; count of bases not matched to a gene: 3. Per germline, CDR1 MNHEY and CDR2 SMNVEV (reference sequence). CDR3 sequence: CASSFSGGQNEQFF. The CDR3 region has the DNA TGTGCCAGCAGTTTTAGCGGGGGGCAGAATGAGCAGTTCTTC.

This clone was seen once. This chain joins TRBV15 and TRBJ1-2, with D possibly matching TRBD1 (5 bases). V was trimmed by 3 bases and J by 8 bases, leaving 13 bases between them. The V gene's germline CDR1 is LNHNV and CDR2 YYDKDF (reference sequence). The CDR3 loop spans 13 amino acids. The CDR3 reads CATSRRDFGGYTF. CDR3 coding DNA: TGTGCCACCAGCAGGCGGGACTTTGGGGGCTACACCTTC.

This chain joins TRBV6-5 and TRBJ2-1; no reliable D call. Germline V lookup: CDR1 MNHEY, CDR2 SVGAGI. The CDR3 runs to 11 residues. V lost 7 bases to trimming and J lost 7 bases, with 8 bases between them. The CDR3 region is CASTAENEQFF. The CDR3 nucleotides read TGTGCCAGCACCGCTGAGAATGAGCAGTTCTTC.